This is a list of T cell receptor beta chains from one sample in a study of vaccination and CD4 T cells after COVID-19. TCRdb redid the calling of the PCR reads with MiXCR, one entry per CDR3 protein. Found here are thousands of distinct CDR3 sequences, 15% to 20% of them singletons; the top ten hold 26%. These TCRs' antigens remain unknown. The sequencing sample was made of CD4+ T cells from blood, cultured in vitro. Every receptor here comes from a human donor in good health. Each CDR3 is given with its conserved first and last residue. Fields, in order: V gene, J gene, CDR3 protein.

v_call: TRBV29-1; j_call: TRBJ2-5; cdr3_aa: CSYIQGAEETQYF
v_call: TRBV7-3; j_call: TRBJ2-2; cdr3_aa: CASRQGTGELFF
v_call: TRBV10-2; j_call: TRBJ2-5; cdr3_aa: CASSALQETRYF
v_call: TRBV7-9; j_call: TRBJ2-3; cdr3_aa: CASSATWTGSTDTQYF
v_call: TRBV19; j_call: TRBJ1-2; cdr3_aa: CASSIAGLDGYTF
v_call: TRBV7-2; j_call: TRBJ1-5; cdr3_aa: CASSLTGGPQPQHF
v_call: TRBV10-1; j_call: TRBJ1-2; cdr3_aa: CASSESAPDGYGYTF
v_call: TRBV5-5; j_call: TRBJ1-2; cdr3_aa: CASSLGTQNYGYTF
v_call: TRBV18; j_call: TRBJ2-3; cdr3_aa: CASSPRQDSTDTQYF
v_call: TRBV10-3; j_call: TRBJ2-3; cdr3_aa: CAISAPEQGGTDTQYF
v_call: TRBV2; j_call: TRBJ2-7; cdr3_aa: CASRGDSTTVPEQYF